This TCR beta chain was captured in a study of PD-1 and CTLA-4 blockade in melanoma. The germline V gene has CDR1 LGHDT and CDR2 YNNKEL (reference sequence). V lost 0 bases and J lost 9; bases outside the gene matches: 11. This CDR3 comprises 16 residues. Data came from immunoSEQ multiplex PCR; TCRdb stores just in-frame clones and leaves some out. The table lists 30,000 or so clones, approximately 90% of them singletons. The origin of this receptor is a human donor with melanoma. The specimen comprised CD8+ T cells from peripheral blood, sampled from a patient given anti-PD-1 treatment. The rearrangement links TRBV3-1 (or the pseudogene TRBV3-2) to TRBJ2-1, with 7 positions matching TRBD2. The CDR3 region is CASSQESLAARGEQFF. CDR3 DNA: TGTGCCAGCAGCCAAGAGTCCCTAGCGGCAAGGGGTGAGCAGTTCTTC.